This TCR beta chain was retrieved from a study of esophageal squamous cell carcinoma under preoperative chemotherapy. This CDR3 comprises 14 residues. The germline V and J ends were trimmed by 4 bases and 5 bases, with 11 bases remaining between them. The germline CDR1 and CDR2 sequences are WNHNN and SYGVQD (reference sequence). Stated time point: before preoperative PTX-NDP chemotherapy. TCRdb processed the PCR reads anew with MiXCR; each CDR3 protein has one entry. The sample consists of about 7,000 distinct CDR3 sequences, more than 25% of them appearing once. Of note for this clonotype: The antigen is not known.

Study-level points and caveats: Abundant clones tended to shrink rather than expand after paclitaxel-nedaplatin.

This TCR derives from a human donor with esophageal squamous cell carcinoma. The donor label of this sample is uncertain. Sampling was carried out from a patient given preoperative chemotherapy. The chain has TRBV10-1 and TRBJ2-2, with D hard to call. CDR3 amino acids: CASSAGQKTGELFF. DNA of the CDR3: TGCGCCAGCAGTGCGGGCCAAAAGACCGGGGAGCTGTTTTTT.